What follows describes a single T cell receptor beta chain. As yet, its antigen is unknown. The sample belongs to a study of radiation and T cells in renal cell carcinoma. General observations from the study: From baseline, blood top tumor clonotypes peaked at 2 weeks post-radiation.

This sample's time point: baseline pretreatment blood. This sample's treatment: 15 Gy SBRT to primary tumor, nephrectomy 4 weeks later. This renal cell carcinoma was of the clear cell type. V shed 5 bases and J 5 bases; nucleotides not matched to a gene: 14. CDR1 and CDR2 (germline): MGHDK, SYGVNS. This CDR3 is 18 amino acids long. Only in-frame clones appear in the TCRdb table, and some are missing; sequencing was by immunoSEQ multiplex PCR. This repertoire shows 95,000 or so clones, 75% to 90% found once; its top ten account for under 9.5%. The material was blood, obtained from a patient whose treatment included radiotherapy and nephrectomy. The J gene is TRBJ2-1, the V gene TRBV25-1, with 11 bases matching TRBD2. This receptor was taken from a man aged 50 to 60 with renal cell carcinoma. CDR3 protein: CASSPTSRGTSGHNEQFF. The CDR3 DNA follows: TGTGCCAGCAGTCCGACCAGCCGCGGGACTAGCGGACACAATGAGCAGTTCTTC.